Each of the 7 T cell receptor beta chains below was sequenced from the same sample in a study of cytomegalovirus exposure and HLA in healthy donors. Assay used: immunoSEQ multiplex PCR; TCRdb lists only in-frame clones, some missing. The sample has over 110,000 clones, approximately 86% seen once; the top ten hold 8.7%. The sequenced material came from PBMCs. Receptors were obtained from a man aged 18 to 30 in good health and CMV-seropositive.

In nucleotides, the CDR3 is TGTGCCAGTAGTCGACGGGGCGGGACACGGGAGGGAAAACTGTTTTTT. It translates to CASSRRGGTREGKLFF. The J gene is TRBJ1-4, the V gene TRBV19; D possibly corresponds to TRBD1 (6 bases). Trimming removed 5 bases from V and 10 bases from J, with 23 bases in between. The germline V gene has CDR1 LNHDA and CDR2 SQIVND (reference sequence). The CDR3 consists of 16 residues.

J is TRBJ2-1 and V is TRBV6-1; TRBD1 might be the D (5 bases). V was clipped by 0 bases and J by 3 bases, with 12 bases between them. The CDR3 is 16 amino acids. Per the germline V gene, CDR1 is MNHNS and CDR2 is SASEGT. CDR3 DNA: TGTGCCAGCAGTGAAGCGCGTGGGGCCCTCTACAATGAGCAGTTCTTC. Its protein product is CASSEARGALYNEQFF.

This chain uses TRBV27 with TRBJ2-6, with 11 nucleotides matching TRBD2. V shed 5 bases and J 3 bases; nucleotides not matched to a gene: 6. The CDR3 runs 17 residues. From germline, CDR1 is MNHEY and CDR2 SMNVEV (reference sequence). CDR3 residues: CASSELAGVLGANVLTF. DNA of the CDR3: TGTGCCAGCAGTGAACTAGCGGGAGTCCTTGGGGCCAACGTCCTGACTTTC.

The CDR3 sequence is CASSARGAPDTQYF. The CDR3 DNA follows: TGCGCCAGCAGCGCACGGGGGGCTCCAGATACGCAGTATTTT. The chain couples TRBV5-1 to TRBJ2-3; a weak D match, TRBD2 (7 bases). V lost 4 bases and J lost 4, with 13 bases in between. Germline CDR1 reads SGHRS; CDR2 reads YFSETQ. The CDR3 has 14 amino acids.

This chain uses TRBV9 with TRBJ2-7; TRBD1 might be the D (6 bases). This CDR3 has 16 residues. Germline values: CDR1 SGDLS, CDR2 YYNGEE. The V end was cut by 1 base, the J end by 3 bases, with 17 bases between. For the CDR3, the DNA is TGTGCCAGCAGCGTATCGCCGGACAGTTTTAGCTACGAGCAGTACTTC. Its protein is CASSVSPDSFSYEQYF.

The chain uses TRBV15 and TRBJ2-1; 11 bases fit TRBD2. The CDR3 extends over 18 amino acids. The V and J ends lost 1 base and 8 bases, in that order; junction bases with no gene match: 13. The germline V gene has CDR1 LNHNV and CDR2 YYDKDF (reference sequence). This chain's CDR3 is CATSRGLGLAELVYEQFF. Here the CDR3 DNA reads TGTGCCACCAGCAGAGGATTGGGACTAGCGGAACTCGTATATGAGCAGTTCTTC.

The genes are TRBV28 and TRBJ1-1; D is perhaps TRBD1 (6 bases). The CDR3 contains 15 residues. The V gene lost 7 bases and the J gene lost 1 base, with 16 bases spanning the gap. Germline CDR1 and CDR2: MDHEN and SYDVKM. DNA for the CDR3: TGTGCCAGCAAAACGGGGGGGGCCGAGAACACTGAAGCTTTCTTT. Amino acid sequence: CASKTGGAENTEAFF.